The 18 T cell receptor beta chains reported below all come from one sample, sequenced in a study of CD8 T cells in ankylosing spondylitis. TCRdb recomputed calls from the 5' RACE reads with MiXCR, one row per CDR3 protein. This table has hundreds of thousands of distinct CDR3 sequences, under 30% appearing once. Sample: blood, either unsorted or a sorted T cell fraction (not recorded which). These receptors came from a male donor with ankylosing spondylitis or in good health (not recorded which).

This clonotype was seen at least ten times. V is TRBV20-1 and J is TRBJ1-2; 8 bases map to TRBD1. Losses at the gene ends were 4 bases for V and 8 bases for J; bases not matched to a gene: 6. Germline V gene lookup returns CDR1 DFQATT and CDR2 SNEGSKA (reference sequence). The CDR3 covers 12 residues. CDR3 sequence: CSATQGARGYTF. In DNA, the CDR3 is TGCAGTGCTACCCAGGGGGCGCGGGGCTACACCTTC.

This clonotype has at least ten counts. The chain employs TRBV28 and TRBJ1-2; D is unclear. The germline CDR1 and CDR2 sequences are MDHEN and SYDVKM. Trimming removed 4 bases from V and 7 bases from J, with 7 bases in between. This CDR3 is built from 11 residues. CDR3: CASSYMGGYTF. DNA of the CDR3: TGTGCCAGCAGTTATATGGGTGGCTACACCTTC.

In this sample, this clonotype turned up many times. The CDR3 region has the DNA TGCAGCGTGGGCGAGACTAGCTCCAACACAGATACGCAGTATTTT. Its protein product is CSVGETSSNTDTQYF. V is TRBV29-1 and J is TRBJ2-3; TRBD2 aligns across 7 bases. With V trimmed by 6 bases and J by 2 bases, 11 bases remained unmatched. Germline lookup yields CDR1 SQVTM and CDR2 ANQGSEA. The CDR3 contains 15 residues.

The chain uses TRBV7-9 and TRBJ1-1, with D perhaps TRBD1 (5 bases). The V end was cut by 5 bases, the J end by 5 bases, with 18 bases between. Germline lookup yields CDR1 SEHNR and CDR2 FQNEAQ (reference sequence). The CDR3 runs 15 residues. CDR3: CASSQPPKGWTEAFF. CDR3 sequence (DNA): TGTGCCAGCAGCCAGCCACCTAAGGGGTGGACTGAAGCTTTCTTT.

This chain joins TRBV7-2 and TRBJ1-1; D perhaps matches TRBD1 (6 bases). The germline V gene encodes CDR1 SGHTA and CDR2 FQGNSA. This CDR3 has 14 residues. V was trimmed by 1 base and J by 5 bases, leaving 11 bases between them. CDR3 DNA: TGTGCCAGCAGCTTAGACGGGGGCTCAACTGAAGCTTTCTTT. This codes for CASSLDGGSTEAFF.

This clonotype was counted ten times or more. V gene TRBV10-3 combines with J gene TRBJ2-1; 7 bases are shared with TRBD1. The CDR3 contains 15 residues. The germline V gene encodes CDR1 ENHRY and CDR2 SYGVKD. The V gene end was trimmed by 3 bases and the J gene end by 0 bases; junction bases not matched to a gene: 2. In DNA, the CDR3 is TGTGCCATCAGTGATTCAGGGGGCTCCTACAATGAGCAGTTCTTC. It specifies CAISDSGGSYNEQFF.

This clonotype was seen repeatedly, ten times or more. The chain joins TRBV28 to TRBJ1-2; no definite D call. The germline V and J ends were trimmed by 7 bases and 4 bases, with 19 bases remaining between them. The germline V gene has CDR1 MDHEN and CDR2 SYDVKM. The CDR3 loop spans 15 amino acids. Here the CDR3 DNA reads TGTGCCAGCACCGCGCAAACGGCGGGTATCTATGGCTACACCTTC. It translates to CASTAQTAGIYGYTF.

The sample holds many counts of this clonotype. This chain joins TRBV2 and TRBJ2-3; D not certain. The germline CDR1 and CDR2 sequences are SNHLY and FYNNEI. Between the trimmed V and J ends, which lost 5 bases and 8 bases, there was a span of 11 bases. CDR3 length: 12 residues. CDR3 sequence: CASSLDKGTQYF. Written as DNA, the CDR3 is TGTGCCAGCAGTCTAGACAAGGGTACGCAGTATTTT.

The chain is built from TRBV27 and TRBJ2-4; a weak D match, TRBD2 (5 bases). Trimming cost V 6 bases and J 6 bases, with 12 bases left between them. Germline V lookup: CDR1 MNHEY, CDR2 SMNVEV (reference sequence). This CDR3 is 13 amino acids long. This chain's CDR3 is CASRPGVGNIQYF. CDR3 in DNA: TGTGCCAGCAGACCCGGGGTGGGAAACATTCAGTACTTC.

CDR3 sequence reads: CASRDKGTAFF. In nucleotides, the CDR3 is TGTGCCAGCAGGGATAAGGGAACGGCTTTCTTT. The chain has TRBV7-2 and TRBJ1-1; D is unclear. The CDR3 contains 11 residues. The germline V gene has CDR1 SGHTA and CDR2 FQGNSA. V was shortened by 6 bases and J by 11 bases, with 13 bases between the two germline ends.

This clonotype was counted ten times or more. V usage is TRBV11-2 and J usage is TRBJ2-1; a weak D match, TRBD2 (6 bases). There are 15 residues in the CDR3. Germline V gene lookup returns CDR1 SGHAT and CDR2 FQNNGV. The V end lost 6 bases, the J end lost 6 bases, and 18 bases lay between the germline ends. The CDR3 DNA reads as TGTGCCAGCAGTACCGGGACTCCCCTCGTCAATGAGCAGTTCTTC. It translates to CASSTGTPLVNEQFF.

This clonotype was counted ten times or more. This chain joins TRBV6-1 and TRBJ2-3; the match to TRBD1 covers 10 bases. Trimming cost V 0 bases and J 6 bases; bases outside gene matches: 3. The CDR3 runs 15 residues. Germline V gene lookup returns CDR1 MNHNS and CDR2 SASEGT. CDR3 sequence: CASSEAGQGSDTQYF. For the CDR3, the DNA is TGTGCCAGCAGTGAAGCGGGACAGGGGTCCGATACGCAGTATTTT.

This clonotype was detected many times. The chain links TRBV4-3 to TRBJ2-1; 7 positions match TRBD2. V gave up 9 bases and J gave up 9 bases; unmatched junction bases: 20. Germline V gives CDR1 LGHNA, CDR2 YSLEER. The CDR3 runs 16 residues. CDR3 nucleotides: TGCGCCAGTACCCCAACTAGCGCGGGAATGAATGGTGAGCAGTTCTTC. This gives the protein CASTPTSAGMNGEQFF.

This clonotype was detected ten times or more. The chain is built from TRBV9 and TRBJ2-3; D possibly corresponds to TRBD2 (6 bases). V was clipped by 0 bases and J by 1 base, with 9 bases between them. The CDR3 covers 15 residues. Germline V gives CDR1 SGDLS, CDR2 YYNGEE. In DNA, the CDR3 is TGTGCCAGCAGCGTAGTGGCTAGCGGCACAGATACGCAGTATTTT. Protein product: CASSVVASGTDTQYF.

The table lists this clonotype with a count of one. One end of the junction fails to match germline, which may point to a read error. The chain has TRBV7-2 and TRBJ2-2, with a weak D call TRBD2 (6 bases). CDR1 and CDR2 from the germline V gene are SGHTA and FQGNSA. The CDR3 is 15 amino acids. CDR3 bases: TGTGCCATCAGCTTAGGGTCGGGAGTCCCCGGGGAGCTGTTTTTT. Encoded protein: CAISLGSGVPGELFF. Full variable domain (remainder filled in from reference TRBV7-2 and TRBJ2-2): GAGVSQSPSNKVTEKGKDVELRCDPISGHTALYWYRQSLGQGLEFLIYFQGNSAPDKSGLPSDRFSAERTGGSVSTLTIQRTQQEDSAVYLCAISLGSGVPGELFFGEGSRLTVL.

This rearrangement joins TRBV7-2 to TRBJ2-7; 12 bases match TRBD2. After removal of 5 bases from V and 1 base from J, the junction contained 6 bases not matched to a gene. Germline V gene data show CDR1 as SGHTA and CDR2 as FQGNSA. The CDR3 has 16 amino acids. CDR3 region: CASSPWTSGISYEQYF. In nucleotides, the CDR3 is TGTGCCAGCAGCCCTTGGACTAGCGGGATTTCCTACGAGCAGTACTTC.

There are a few counts of this clonotype. The rearrangement uses TRBV4-1 and TRBJ2-7; 7 nucleotides line up with TRBD2. The CDR3 sequence is 16 residues long. J lost 4 bases, V lost 3 bases, and 12 bases had no gene match. Looked up from germline, CDR1 is MGHRA and CDR2 is YSYEKL. The CDR3 DNA reads as TGCGCCAGCAGCCAGCACACTATCGGGGGGAATTACGAGCAGTACTTC. Translated: CASSQHTIGGNYEQYF.

This clonotype was counted ten times or more. The rearrangement uses TRBV12-3 or TRBV12-4 and TRBJ1-2, with 8 positions matching TRBD1. CDR3 length: 14 amino acids. The junction had 9 bases not matched to a gene; V was cut back by 5 bases and J by 7 bases. CDR3 coding DNA: TGTGCCAGCAGTACGGGACAGGTGATAGGTGGCTACACCTTC. This gives the protein CASSTGQVIGGYTF.